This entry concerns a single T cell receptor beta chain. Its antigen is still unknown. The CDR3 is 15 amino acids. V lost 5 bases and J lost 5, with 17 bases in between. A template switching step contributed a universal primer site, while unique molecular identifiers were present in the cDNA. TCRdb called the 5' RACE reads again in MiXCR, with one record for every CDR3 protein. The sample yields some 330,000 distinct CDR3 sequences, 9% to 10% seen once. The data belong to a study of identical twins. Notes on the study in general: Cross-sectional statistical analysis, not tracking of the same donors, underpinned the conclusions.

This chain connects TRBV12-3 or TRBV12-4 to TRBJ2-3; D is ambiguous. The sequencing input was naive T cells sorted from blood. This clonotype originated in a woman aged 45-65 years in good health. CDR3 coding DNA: TGTGCCAGCAGTCCCGGGCCCAGCGCGAGAGATACGCAGTATTTT. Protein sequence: CASSPGPSARDTQYF.